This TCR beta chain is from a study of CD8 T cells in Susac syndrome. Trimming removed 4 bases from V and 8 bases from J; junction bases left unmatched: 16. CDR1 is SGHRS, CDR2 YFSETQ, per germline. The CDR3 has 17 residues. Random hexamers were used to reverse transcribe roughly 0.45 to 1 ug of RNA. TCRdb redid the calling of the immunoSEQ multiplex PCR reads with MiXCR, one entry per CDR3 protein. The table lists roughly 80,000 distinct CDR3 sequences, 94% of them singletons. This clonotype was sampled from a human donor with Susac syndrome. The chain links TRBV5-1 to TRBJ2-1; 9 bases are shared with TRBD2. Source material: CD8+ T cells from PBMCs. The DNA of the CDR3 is TGCGCCAGCAGCCTTACACTCGGGACTAGCCTAATCCATGAGCAGTTCTTC. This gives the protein CASSLTLGTSLIHEQFF.